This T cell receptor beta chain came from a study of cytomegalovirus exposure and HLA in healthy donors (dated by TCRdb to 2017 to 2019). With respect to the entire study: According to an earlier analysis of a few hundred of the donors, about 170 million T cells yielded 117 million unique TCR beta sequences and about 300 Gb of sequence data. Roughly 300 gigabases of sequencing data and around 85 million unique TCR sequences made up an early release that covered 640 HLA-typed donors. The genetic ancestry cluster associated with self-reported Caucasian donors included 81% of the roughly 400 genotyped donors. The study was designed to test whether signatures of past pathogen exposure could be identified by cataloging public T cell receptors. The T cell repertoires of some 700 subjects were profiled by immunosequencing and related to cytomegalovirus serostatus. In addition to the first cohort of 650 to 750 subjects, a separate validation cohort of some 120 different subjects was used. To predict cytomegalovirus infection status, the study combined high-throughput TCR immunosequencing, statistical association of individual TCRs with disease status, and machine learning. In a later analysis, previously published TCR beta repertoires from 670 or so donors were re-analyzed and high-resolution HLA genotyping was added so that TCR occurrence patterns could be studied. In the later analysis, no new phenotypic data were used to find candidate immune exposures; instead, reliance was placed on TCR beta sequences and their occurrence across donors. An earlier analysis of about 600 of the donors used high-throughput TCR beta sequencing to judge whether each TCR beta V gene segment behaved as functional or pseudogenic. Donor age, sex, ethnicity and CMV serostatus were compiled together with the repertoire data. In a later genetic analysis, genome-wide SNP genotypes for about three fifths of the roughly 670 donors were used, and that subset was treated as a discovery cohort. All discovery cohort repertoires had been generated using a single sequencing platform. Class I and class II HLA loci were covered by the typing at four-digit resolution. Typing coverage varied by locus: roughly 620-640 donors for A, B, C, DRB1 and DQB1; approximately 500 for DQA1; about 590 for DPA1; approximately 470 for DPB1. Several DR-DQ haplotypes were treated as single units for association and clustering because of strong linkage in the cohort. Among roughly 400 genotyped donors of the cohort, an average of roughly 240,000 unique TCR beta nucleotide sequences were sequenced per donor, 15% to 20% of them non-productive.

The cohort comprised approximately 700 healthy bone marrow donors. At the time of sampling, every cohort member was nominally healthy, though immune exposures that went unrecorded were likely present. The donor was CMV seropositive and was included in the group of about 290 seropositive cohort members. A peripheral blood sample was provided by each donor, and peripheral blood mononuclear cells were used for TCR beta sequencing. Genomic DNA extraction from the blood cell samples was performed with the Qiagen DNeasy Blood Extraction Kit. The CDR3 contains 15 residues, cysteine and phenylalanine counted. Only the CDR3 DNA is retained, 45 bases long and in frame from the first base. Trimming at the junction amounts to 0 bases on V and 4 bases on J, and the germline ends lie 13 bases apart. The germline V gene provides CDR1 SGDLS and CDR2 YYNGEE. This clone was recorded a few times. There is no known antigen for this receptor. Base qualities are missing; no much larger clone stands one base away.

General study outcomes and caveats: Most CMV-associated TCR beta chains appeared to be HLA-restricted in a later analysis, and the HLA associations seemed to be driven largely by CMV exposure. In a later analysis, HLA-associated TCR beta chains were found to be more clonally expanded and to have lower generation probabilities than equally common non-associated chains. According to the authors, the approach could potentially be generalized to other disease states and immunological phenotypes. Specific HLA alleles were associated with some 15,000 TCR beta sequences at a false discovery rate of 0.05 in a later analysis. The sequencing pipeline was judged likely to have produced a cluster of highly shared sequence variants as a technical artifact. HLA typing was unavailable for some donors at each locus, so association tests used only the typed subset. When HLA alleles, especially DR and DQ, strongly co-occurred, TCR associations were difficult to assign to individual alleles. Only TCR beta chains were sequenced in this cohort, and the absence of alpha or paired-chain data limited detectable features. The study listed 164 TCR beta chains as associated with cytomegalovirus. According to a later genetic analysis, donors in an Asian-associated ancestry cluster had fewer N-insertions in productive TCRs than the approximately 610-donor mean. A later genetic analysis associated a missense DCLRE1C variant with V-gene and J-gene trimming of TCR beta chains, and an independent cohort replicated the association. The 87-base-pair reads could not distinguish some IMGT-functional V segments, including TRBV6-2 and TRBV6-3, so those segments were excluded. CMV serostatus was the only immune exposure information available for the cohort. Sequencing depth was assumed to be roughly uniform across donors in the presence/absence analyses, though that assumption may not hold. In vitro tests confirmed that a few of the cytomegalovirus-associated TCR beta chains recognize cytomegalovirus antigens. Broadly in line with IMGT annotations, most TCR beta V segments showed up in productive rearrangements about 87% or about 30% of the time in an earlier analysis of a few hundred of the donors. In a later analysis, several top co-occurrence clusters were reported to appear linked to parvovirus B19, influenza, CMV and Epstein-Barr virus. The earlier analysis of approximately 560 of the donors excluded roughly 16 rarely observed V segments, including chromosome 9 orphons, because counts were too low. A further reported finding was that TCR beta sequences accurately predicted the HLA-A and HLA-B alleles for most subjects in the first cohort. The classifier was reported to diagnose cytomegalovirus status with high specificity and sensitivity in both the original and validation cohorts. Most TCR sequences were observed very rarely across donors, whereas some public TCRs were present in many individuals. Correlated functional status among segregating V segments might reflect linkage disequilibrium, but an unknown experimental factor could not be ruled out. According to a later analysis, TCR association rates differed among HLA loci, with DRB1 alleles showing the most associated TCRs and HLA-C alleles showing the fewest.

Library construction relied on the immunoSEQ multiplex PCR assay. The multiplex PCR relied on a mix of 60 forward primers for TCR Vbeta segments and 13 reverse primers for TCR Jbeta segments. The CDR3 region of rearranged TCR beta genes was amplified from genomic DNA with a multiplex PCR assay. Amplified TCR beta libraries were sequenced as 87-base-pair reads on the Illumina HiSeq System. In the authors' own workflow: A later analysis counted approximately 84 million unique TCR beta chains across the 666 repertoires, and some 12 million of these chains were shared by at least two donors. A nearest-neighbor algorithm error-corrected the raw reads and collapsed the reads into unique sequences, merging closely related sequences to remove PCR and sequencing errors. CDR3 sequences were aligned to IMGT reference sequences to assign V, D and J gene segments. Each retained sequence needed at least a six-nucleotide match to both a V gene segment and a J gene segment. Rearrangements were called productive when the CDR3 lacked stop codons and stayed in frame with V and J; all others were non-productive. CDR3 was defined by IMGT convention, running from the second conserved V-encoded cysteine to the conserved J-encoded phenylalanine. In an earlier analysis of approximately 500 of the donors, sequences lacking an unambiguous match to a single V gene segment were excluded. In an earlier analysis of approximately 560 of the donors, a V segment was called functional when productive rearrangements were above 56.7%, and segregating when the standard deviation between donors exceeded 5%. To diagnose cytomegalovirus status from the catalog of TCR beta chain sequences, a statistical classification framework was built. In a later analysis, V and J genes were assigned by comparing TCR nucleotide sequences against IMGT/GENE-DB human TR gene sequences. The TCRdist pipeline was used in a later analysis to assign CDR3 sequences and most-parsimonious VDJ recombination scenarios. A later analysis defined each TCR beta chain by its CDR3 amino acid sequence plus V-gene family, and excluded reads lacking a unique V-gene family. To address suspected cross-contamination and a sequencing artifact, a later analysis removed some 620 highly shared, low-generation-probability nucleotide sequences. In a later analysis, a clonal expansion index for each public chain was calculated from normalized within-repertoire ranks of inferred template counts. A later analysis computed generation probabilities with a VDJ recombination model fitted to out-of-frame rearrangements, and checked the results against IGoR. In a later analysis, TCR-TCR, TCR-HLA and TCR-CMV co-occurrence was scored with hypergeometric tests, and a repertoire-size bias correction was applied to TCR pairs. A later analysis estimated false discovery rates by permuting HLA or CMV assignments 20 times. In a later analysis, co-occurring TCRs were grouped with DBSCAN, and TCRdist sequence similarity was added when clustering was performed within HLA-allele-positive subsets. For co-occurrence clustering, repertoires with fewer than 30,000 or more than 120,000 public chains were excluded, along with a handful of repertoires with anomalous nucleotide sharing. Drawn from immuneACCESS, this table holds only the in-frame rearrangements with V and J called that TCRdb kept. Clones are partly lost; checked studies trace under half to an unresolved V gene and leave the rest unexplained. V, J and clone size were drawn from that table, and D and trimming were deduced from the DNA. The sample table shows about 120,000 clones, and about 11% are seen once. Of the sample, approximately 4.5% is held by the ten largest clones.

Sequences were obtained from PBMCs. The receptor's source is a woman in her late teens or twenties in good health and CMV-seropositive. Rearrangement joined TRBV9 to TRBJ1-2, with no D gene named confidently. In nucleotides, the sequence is TGTGCCAGCAGCGTAGCCAGACGCAGAGGCTATGGCTACACCTTC. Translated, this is CASSVARRRGYGYTF. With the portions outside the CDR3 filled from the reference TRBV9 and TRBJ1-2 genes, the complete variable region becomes DSGVTQTPKHLITATGQRVTLRCSPRSGDLSVYWYQQSLDQGLQFLIQYYNGEERAKGNILERFSAQQFPDLHSELNLSSLELGDSALYFCASSVARRRGYGYTFGSGTRLTVV.